Reported below is one TCR beta chain. These data originate in a study of control samples from healthy donors and cancer patients. Germline assignment: CDR1 SGDLS and CDR2 YYNGEE. J lost 5 bases, V lost 3 bases, and 9 bases had no gene match. CDR3 size: 15 residues. Some clones are missing from TCRdb's copy, which holds only in-frame ones; the method was immunoSEQ multiplex PCR. The sample contains about 3,000 clones, 85% to 95% of which appear only once. The TCR sequence derives from a man in his sixties or seventies with lung cancer. Specimen: PBMCs. The V gene is TRBV9, the J gene TRBJ2-5; TRBD2 aligns across 8 bases. The CDR3 spells CASSAGTRGTETQYF. The CDR3 region has the DNA TGTGCCAGCAGCGCCGGGACTAGAGGGACGGAGACCCAGTACTTC.